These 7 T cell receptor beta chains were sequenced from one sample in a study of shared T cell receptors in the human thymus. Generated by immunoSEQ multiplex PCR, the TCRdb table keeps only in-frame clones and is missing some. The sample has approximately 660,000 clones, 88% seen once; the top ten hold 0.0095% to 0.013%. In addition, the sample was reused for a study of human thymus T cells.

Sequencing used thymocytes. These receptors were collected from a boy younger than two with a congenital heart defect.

The CDR3 here is CASSWGERNTEAFF. The CDR3 region has the DNA TGTGCCAGCAGTTGGGGGGAACGAAACACTGAAGCTTTCTTT. V and J are TRBV6-5 and TRBJ1-1, with D perhaps TRBD1 (5 bases). The V gene lost 4 bases and the J gene lost 2 bases, with 11 bases spanning the gap. The CDR3 length is 14 residues. The germline CDR1 and CDR2 sequences are MNHEY and SVGAGI.

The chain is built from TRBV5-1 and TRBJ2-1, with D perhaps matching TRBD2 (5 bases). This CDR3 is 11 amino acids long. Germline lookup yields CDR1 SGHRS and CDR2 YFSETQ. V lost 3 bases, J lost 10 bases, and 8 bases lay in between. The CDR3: CASSSRGEQFF. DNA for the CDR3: TGCGCCAGCAGCTCTCGAGGGGAGCAGTTCTTC.

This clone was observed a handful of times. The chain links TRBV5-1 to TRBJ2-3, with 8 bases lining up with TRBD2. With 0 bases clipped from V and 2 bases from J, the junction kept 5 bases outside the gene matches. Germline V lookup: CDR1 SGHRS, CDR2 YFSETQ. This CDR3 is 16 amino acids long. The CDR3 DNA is TGCGCCAGCAGCTTGGCAGGGACTAGGGACACAGATACGCAGTATTTT. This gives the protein CASSLAGTRDTDTQYF.

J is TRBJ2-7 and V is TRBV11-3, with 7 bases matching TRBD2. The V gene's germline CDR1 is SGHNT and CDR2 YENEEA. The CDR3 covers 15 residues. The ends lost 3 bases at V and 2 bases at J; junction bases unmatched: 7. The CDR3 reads CASSFMPSGPYEQYF. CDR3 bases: TGTGCCAGCAGCTTTATGCCTAGCGGTCCCTACGAGCAGTACTTC.

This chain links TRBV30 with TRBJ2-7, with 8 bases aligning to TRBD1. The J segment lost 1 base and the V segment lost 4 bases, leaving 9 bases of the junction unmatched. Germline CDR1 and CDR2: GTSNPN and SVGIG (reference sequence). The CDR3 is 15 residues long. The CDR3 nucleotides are TGTGCCTGGAAGAGACGAGGGGACAGGTCCTACGAGCAGTACTTC. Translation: CAWKRRGDRSYEQYF.

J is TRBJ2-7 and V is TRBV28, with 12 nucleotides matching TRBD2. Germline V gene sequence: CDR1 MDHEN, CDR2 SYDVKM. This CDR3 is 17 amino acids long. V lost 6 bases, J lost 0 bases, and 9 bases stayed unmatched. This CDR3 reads CASSHTGTSGFSYEQYF. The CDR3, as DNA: TGTGCCAGCAGCCACACGGGGACTAGCGGGTTCTCCTACGAGCAGTACTTC. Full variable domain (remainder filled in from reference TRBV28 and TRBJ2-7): DVKVTQSSRYLVKRTGEKVFLECVQDMDHENMFWYRQDPGLGLRLIYFSYDVKMKEKGDIPEGYSVSREKKERFSLILESASTNQTSMYLCASSHTGTSGFSYEQYFGPGTRLTVT.

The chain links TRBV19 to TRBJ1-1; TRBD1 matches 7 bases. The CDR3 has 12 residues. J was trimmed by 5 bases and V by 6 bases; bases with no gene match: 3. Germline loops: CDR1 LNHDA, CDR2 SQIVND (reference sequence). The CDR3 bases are TGTGCCAGTAGGACAGGGTGGACTGAAGCTTTCTTT. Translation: CASRTGWTEAFF.